This T cell receptor beta chain was recovered during a study of T cell responses to AZD1222 COVID-19 vaccine. Study findings and constraints: Sampling captured repertoires only after the peak T cell response. Variant regions that are unmutated are reportedly the target of nearly half of spike-specific TCRs. With dominance at 160-218 and 743-854, vaccine-associated CD4 TCRs spanned spike. The sample set comprised mostly white British donors with more females, and clonal diversity was possibly underestimated.

Generated by immunoSEQ multiplex PCR, the TCRdb table keeps only in-frame clones and is missing some. Of 150,000 or so clones listed, approximately 90% were seen once; the top ten hold less than 2%. Trimming took 6 bases from V and 0 from J, leaving 11 bases between them. This CDR3 contains 14 residues. CDR1 is SQVTM and CDR2 is ANQGSEA in the germline V gene. About this clone: Its antigen is not known.

The sample was peripheral blood, taken on day 0 of AZD1222 vaccination. The chain joins TRBV29-1 to TRBJ1-4; weak D call: TRBD1 (5 bases). This clonotype originated in an adult in good health. The CDR3 reads CSVRGGPTNEKLFF. In DNA form, the CDR3 reads TGCAGCGTAAGGGGAGGTCCAACTAATGAAAAACTGTTTTTT.